This T cell receptor beta chain was identified in a study of T cells after yellow fever vaccination. Study-wide results and limits: Weaker, the secondary response had a peak occurring faster, on day 5 versus 15. High-abundance clonotypes from the bulk population could contaminate FACS-sorted repertoires. After the booster, approximately 96% of CD4 and 88% of CD8 primary-response clones were re-detected.

In regard to this clonotype: The antigen remains undetermined.

The CDR3 sequence is 15 residues long. CDR1 is SGHVS, CDR2 FNYEAQ, per germline. The V and J ends lost 5 bases and 3 bases respectively, with 17 bases between them. Making TCR cDNA involved 5'RACE template switching, which added UMIs and a universal primer site. TCRdb passed the 5' RACE reads through MiXCR, listing each CDR3 protein once. The sample records some 600,000 distinct CDR3 sequences, about 12% being singletons. The receptor's source is a man aged 25 to 45 who received the YFV17D yellow fever vaccine. Specimen: PBMCs, collected on the day of the yellow fever booster vaccination. J is TRBJ2-7 and V is TRBV7-6, with a tentative D call TRBD2 (6 bases). CDR3 sequence reads: CASSPLGGGDYEQYF. The CDR3 nucleotides read TGTGCCAGCAGCCCTCTTGGAGGAGGGGACTACGAGCAGTACTTC. Drawing the rest from reference TRBV7-6 and TRBJ2-7, the complete variable domain is GAGVSQSPRYKVTKRGQDVALRCDPISGHVSLYWYRQALGQGPEFLTYFNYEAQQDKSGLPNDRFSAERPEGSISTLTIQRTEQRDSAMYRCASSPLGGGDYEQYFGPGTRLTVT.